This TCR beta chain originates from a study of OX40 agonist ivuxolimab in advanced cancers. Study-wide context: Of mixed ages from about 20 to 85 and averaging 60 years, the group was roughly 83% male.

As concerns this clone: Its antigen remains unknown.

Study conclusions and caveats: In the 0.1 to 3.0 mg/kg range, CD4+ and CD8+ blood T cells had expanded clonally by week 6.

This table comes from immunoSEQ multiplex PCR, and its TCRdb copy is limited to in-frame clones, with some not included. The sample holds roughly 15,000 clones; almost 85% are singletons and the top ten take 2% to 2.5%. The CDR3 is 15 amino acids. CDR1 SGHDT and CDR2 YYEEEE come from the germline V gene. After removal of 3 bases from V and 0 bases from J, the junction contained 3 bases not matched to a gene. Exclusion applied to patients with autoimmune disease history or systemic immunosuppression. This chain connects TRBV5-6 to TRBJ1-3; 7 bases align to TRBD1. Sequencing used CD4+ or CD8+ T cells sorted from blood, obtained in a trial of the OX40 agonist ivuxolimab. This sequence originates from an adult with an advanced solid tumor such as melanoma, head and neck, liver or kidney cancer. DNA of the CDR3: TGTGCCAGCAGCTCAGGGGGTCGCTCTGGAAACACCATATATTTT. Translation: CASSSGGRSGNTIYF.